The entry that follows covers one T cell receptor (beta chain) sequence. What it binds is not known. Measured with immunoSEQ multiplex PCR; TCRdb has only the in-frame clones, and not every one. The repertoire consists of tens of thousands of clones, with nearly 96% occurring once and the leading ten covering around 1.4%. These data belong to a study of regulatory and conventional T cells in RAG deficiency. Genomic DNA came from blood conventional CD4+ T cells gated CD25-low CD127-high. Findings of the study overall: In Omenn syndrome, sorted "Tregs" may be peripherally activated cells. Control T-cell subsets had markedly higher Shannon entropy and lower Simpson indices than RAG-deficient patients.

This CDR3 contains 14 residues. Germline CDR1 reads MNHEY; CDR2 reads SVGAGI. Between the trimmed V and J ends, which lost 2 bases and 7 bases, there was a span of 11 bases. The same sample was also studied in work on regulatory T cells. That report adds: Primers: 52 TRBV forward and 13 TRBJ reverse.

The receptor comes from a human donor in good health. The chain combines TRBV6-5 with TRBJ1-4; D gene ambiguous. Sequencing used CD25- CD4+ T cells sorted from blood. The CDR3 is CASSYGRLREKLFF. CDR3 DNA: TGTGCCAGCAGTTACGGCAGGTTGCGTGAAAAACTGTTTTTT.